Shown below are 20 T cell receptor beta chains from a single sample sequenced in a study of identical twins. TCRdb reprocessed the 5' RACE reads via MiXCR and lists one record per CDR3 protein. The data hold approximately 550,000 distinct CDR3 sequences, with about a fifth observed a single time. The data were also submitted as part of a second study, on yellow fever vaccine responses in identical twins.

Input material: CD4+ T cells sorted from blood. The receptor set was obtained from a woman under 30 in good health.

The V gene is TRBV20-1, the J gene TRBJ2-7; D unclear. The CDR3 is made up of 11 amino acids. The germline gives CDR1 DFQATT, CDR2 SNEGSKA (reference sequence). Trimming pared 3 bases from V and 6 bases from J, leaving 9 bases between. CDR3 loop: CSASAVIEQYF. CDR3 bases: TGCAGTGCTAGTGCTGTTATCGAGCAGTACTTC.

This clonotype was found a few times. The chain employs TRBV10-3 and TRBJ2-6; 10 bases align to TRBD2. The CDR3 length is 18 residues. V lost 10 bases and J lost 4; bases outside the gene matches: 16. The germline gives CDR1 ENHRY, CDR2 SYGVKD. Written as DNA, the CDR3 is TGTGCCAGTCAGGATCTAGCGGGAGCTACAGGGGGGGCCAACGTCCTGACTTTC. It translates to CASQDLAGATGGANVLTF.

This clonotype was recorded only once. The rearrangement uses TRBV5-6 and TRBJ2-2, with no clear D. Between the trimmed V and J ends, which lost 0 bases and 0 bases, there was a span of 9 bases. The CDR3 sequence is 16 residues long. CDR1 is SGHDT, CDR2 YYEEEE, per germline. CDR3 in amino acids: CASSLGTTPNTGELFF. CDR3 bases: TGTGCCAGCAGCTTGGGTACAACCCCGAACACCGGGGAGCTGTTTTTT. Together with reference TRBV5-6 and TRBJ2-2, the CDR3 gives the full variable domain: DAGVTQSPTHLIKTRGQQVTLRCSPKSGHDTVSWYQQALGQGPQFIFQYYEEEERQRGNFPDRFSGHQFPNYSSELNVNALLLGDSALYLCASSLGTTPNTGELFFGEGSRLTVL.

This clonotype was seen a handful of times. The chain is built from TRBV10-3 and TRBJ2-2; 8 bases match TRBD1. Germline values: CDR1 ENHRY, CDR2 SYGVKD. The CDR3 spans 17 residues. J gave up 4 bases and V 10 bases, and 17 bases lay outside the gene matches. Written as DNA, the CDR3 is TGTGCCACCAATCCTCGACCAGACAGGGGCCGCACCGGGGAGCTGTTTTTT. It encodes CATNPRPDRGRTGELFF.

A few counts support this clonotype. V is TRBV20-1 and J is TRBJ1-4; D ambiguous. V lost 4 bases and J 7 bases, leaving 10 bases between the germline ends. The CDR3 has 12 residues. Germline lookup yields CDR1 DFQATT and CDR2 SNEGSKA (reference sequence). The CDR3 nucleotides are TGCAGTGCTAAGCGGGGTGGTGAAAAACTGTTTTTT. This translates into CSAKRGGEKLFF.

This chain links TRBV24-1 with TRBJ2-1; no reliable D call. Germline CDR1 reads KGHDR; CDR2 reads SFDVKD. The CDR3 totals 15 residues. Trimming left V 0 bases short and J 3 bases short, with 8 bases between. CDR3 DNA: TGTGCCACCAGTGATTTGTTCCACAACTACAATGAGCAGTTCTTC. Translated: CATSDLFHNYNEQFF.

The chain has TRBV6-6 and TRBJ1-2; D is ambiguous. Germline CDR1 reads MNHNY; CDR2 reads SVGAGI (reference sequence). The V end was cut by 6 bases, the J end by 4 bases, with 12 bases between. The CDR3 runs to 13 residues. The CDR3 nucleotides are TGTGCCAGCAGCCAACAGACCTTCTATGGCTACACCTTC. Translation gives CASSQQTFYGYTF.

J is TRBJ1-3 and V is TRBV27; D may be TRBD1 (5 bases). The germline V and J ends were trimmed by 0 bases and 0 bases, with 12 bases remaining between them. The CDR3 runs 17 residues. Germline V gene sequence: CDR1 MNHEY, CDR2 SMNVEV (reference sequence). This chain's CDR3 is CASSLSGDFFSGNTIYF. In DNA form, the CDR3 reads TGTGCCAGCAGTTTATCGGGGGACTTCTTCTCTGGAAACACCATATATTTT.

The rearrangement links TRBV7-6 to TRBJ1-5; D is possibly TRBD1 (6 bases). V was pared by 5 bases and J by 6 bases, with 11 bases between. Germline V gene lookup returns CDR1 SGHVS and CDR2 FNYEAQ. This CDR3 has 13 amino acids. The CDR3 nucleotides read TGTGCCAGCAGCACGGGGGCAGCTCAGCCCCAGCATTTT. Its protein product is CASSTGAAQPQHF.

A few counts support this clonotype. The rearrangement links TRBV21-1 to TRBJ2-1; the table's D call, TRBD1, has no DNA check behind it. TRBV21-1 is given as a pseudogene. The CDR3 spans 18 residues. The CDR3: CASSRRRLDRGAANEQFF. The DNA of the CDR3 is TGTGCCAGCAGCAGGAGACGCTTAGACCGGGGCGCGGCCAATGAGCAGTTCTTC.

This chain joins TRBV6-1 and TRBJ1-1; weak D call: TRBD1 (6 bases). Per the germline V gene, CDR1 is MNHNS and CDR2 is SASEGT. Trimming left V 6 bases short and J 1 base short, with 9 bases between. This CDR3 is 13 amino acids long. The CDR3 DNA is TGTGCCAGCAGCCCGGGGGCGAACACTGAAGCTTTCTTT. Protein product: CASSPGANTEAFF.

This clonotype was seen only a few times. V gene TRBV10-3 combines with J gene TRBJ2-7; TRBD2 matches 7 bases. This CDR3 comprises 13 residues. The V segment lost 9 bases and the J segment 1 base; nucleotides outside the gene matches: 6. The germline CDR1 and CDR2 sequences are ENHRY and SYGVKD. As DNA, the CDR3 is TGTGCCATACAACCGGGAGGATCCTACGAGCAGTACTTC. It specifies CAIQPGGSYEQYF.

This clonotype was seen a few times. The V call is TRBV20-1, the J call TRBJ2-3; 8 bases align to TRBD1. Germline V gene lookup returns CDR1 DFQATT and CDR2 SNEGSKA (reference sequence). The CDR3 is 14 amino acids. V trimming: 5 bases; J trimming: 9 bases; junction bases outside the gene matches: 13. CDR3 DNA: TGCAGTGCTCGCGGGCAGGGGGCCCAGGGGACGCAGTATTTT. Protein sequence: CSARGQGAQGTQYF.

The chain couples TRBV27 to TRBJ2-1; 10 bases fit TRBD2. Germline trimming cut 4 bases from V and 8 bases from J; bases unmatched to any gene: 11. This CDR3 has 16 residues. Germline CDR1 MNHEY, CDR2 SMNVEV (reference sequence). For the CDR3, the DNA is TGTGCCAGCAGTTCCTTTAGCGGGAGGCCGGGGGATGAGCAGTTCTTC. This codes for CASSSFSGRPGDEQFF.

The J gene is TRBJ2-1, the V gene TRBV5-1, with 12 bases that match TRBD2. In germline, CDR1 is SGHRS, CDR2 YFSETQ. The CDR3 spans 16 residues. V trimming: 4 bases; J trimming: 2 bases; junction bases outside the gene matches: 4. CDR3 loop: CASSNGLAGTYNEQFF. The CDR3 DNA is TGCGCCAGCAGCAACGGACTAGCGGGGACCTACAATGAGCAGTTCTTC.

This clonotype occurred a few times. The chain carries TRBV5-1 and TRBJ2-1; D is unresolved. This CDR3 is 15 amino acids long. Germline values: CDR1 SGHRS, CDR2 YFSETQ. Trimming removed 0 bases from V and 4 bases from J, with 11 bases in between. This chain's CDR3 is CASSLEQLPYNEQFF. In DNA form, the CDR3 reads TGCGCCAGCAGCTTGGAACAGCTGCCGTACAATGAGCAGTTCTTC. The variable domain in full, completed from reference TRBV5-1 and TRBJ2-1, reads KAGVTQTPRYLIKTRGQQVTLSCSPISGHRSVSWYQQTPGQGLQFLFEYFSETQRNKGNFPGRFSGRQFSNSRSEMNVSTLELGDSALYLCASSLEQLPYNEQFFGPGTRLTVL.

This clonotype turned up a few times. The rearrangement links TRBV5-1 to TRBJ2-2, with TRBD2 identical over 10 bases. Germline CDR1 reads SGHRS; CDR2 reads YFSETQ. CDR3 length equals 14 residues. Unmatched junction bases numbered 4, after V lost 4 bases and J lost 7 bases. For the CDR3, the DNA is TGCGCCAGCAGCCTAGCGGGAGAGATCGGGGAGCTGTTTTTT. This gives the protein CASSLAGEIGELFF.

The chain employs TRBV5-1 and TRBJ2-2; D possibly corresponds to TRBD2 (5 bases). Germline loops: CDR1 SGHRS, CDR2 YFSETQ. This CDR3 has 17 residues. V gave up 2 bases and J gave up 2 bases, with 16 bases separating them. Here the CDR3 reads CASSFAPGLANTGELFF. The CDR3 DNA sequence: TGCGCCAGCAGCTTCGCCCCGGGTCTAGCTAACACCGGGGAGCTGTTTTTT.

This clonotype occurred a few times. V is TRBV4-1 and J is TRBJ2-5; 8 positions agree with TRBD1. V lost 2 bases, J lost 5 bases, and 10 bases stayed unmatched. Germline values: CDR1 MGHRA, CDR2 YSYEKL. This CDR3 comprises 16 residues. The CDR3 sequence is CASSQTRGTGDETQYF. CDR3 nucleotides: TGCGCCAGCAGCCAAACTCGGGGGACAGGCGATGAGACCCAGTACTTC.

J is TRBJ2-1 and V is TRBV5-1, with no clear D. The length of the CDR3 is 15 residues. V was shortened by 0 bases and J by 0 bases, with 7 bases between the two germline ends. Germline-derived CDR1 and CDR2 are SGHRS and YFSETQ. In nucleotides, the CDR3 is TGCGCCAGCAGCTTGGAATCCGGCTCCTACAATGAGCAGTTCTTC. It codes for CASSLESGSYNEQFF. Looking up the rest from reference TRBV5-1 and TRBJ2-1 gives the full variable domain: KAGVTQTPRYLIKTRGQQVTLSCSPISGHRSVSWYQQTPGQGLQFLFEYFSETQRNKGNFPGRFSGRQFSNSRSEMNVSTLELGDSALYLCASSLESGSYNEQFFGPGTRLTVL.